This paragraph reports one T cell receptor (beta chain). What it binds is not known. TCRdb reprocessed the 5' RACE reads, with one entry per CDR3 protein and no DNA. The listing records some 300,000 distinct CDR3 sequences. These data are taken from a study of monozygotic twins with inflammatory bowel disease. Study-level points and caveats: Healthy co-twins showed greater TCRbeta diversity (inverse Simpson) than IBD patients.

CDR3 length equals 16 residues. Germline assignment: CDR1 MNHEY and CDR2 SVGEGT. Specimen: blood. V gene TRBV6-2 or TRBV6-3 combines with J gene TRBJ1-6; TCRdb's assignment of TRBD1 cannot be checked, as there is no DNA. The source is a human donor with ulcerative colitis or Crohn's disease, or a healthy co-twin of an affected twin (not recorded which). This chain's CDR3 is CASSLTGGFDNSPLHF.